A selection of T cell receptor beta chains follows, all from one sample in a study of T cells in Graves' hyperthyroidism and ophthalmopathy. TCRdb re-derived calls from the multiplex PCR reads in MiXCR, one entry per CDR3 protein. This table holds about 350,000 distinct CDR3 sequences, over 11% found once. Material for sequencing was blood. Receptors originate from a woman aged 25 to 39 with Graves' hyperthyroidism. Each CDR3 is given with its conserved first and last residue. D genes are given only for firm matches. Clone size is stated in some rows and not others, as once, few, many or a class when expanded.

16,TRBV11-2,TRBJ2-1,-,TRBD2,CASSLGLGGSRTEQFF,TGTGCCAGCAGCTTAGGACTTGGCGGGAGTCGCACTGAGCAGTTCTTC
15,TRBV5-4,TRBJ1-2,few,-,CASSIGAGETNGYTF,TGTGCCAGCAGCATAGGGGCAGGGGAGACGAATGGCTACACCTTC
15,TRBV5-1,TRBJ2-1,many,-,CASSLLNRAYNEQFF,TGCGCCAGCAGCTTGCTGAACAGGGCCTACAATGAGCAGTTCTTC
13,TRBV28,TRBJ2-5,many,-,CASSIDREETQYF,TGTGCCAGCAGCATCGACAGAGAAGAGACCCAGTACTTC
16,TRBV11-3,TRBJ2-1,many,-,CASSTAGTGAYNEQFF,TGTGCCAGCAGCACCGCCGGGACCGGGGCCTACAATGAGCAGTTCTTC
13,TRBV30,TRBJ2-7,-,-,CAWRQDTAYEQYF,TGTGCCTGGAGACAGGACACTGCCTACGAGCAGTACTTC
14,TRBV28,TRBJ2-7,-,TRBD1,CASSQGQGGYEQYF,TGTGCCAGCAGTCAAGGACAGGGTGGCTACGAGCAGTACTTC
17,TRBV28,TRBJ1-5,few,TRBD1,CASSLGQGGISNQPQHF,TGTGCCAGCAGTTTAGGGCAGGGGGGGATAAGCAATCAGCCCCAGCATTTT
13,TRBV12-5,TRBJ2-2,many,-,CASGLWGFGELFF,TGTGCTAGTGGATTGTGGGGTTTCGGGGAGCTGTTTTTT
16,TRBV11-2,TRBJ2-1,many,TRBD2,CASSATGLAINNEQFF,TGTGCCAGCAGCGCCACGGGACTAGCGATTAACAATGAGCAGTTCTTC
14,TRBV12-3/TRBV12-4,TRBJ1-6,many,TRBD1,CASSAGTGESPLHF,TGTGCCAGCAGTGCCGGGACAGGGGAATCACCCCTCCACTTT
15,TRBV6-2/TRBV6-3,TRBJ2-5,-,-,CASRPSQGTGSPQYF,TGTGCCAGCAGACCTTCCCAGGGGACTGGATCCCCCCAGTACTTC
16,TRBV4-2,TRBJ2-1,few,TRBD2,CASSQEAGSSYNEQFF,TGTGCCAGCAGCCAAGAAGCGGGAAGCTCCTACAATGAGCAGTTCTTC
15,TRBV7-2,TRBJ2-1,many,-,CASSLGVSSYNEQFF,TGTGCCAGCAGCTTAGGGGTTAGCTCCTACAATGAGCAGTTCTTC
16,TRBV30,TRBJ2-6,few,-,CAWSVSWDSGANVLTF,TGTGCCTGGAGTGTAAGTTGGGACTCTGGGGCCAACGTCCTGACTTTC
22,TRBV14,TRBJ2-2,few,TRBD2,CASSARGGRVVENPAPTGELFF,TGTGCCAGCAGCGCGCGAGGCGGGAGGGTCGTCGAGAATCCAGCTCCGACCGGGGAGCTGTTTTTT
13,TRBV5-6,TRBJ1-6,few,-,CASRDTANSPLHF,TGTGCCAGCCGGGACACCGCCAATTCACCCCTCCACTTT
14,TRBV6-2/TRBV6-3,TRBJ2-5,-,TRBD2,CASSSWGEGETQYF,TGTGCCAGCAGTTCCTGGGGGGAGGGAGAGACCCAGTACTTC
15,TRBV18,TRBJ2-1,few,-,CASSPDYGGASEQFF,TGTGCCAGCTCACCAGATTACGGGGGCGCCAGTGAGCAGTTCTTC
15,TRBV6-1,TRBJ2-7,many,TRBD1,CASTLGQGFRYEQYF,TGTGCCAGCACCTTAGGACAGGGTTTCCGCTACGAGCAGTACTTC
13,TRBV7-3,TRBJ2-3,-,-,CASRPGGSSTQYF,TGTGCCAGCAGACCAGGGGGGTCTAGTACGCAGTATTTT
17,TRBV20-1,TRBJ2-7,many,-,CSALGTEGPFRSYEQYF,TGCAGTGCTCTGGGCACCGAGGGACCCTTCCGCTCCTACGAGCAGTACTTC
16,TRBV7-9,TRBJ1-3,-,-,CASSLSGRYSGNTIYF,TGTGCCAGCAGCTTATCGGGGCGATACTCTGGAAACACCATATATTTT
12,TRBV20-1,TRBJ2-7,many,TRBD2,CSARGLAWEQYF,TGCAGTGCTAGGGGACTAGCATGGGAGCAGTACTTC
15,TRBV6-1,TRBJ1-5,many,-,CASTSAVALDQPQHF,TGTGCCAGCACATCCGCGGTAGCCTTGGATCAGCCCCAGCATTTT
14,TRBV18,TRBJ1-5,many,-,CASSPNYSNQPQHF,TGTGCCAGCTCACCCAACTATAGCAATCAGCCCCAGCATTTT
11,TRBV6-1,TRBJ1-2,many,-,CASRSSYGYTF,TGTGCCAGCAGATCATCATATGGCTACACCTTC
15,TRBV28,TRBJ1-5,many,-,CASGKRGAGYQPQHF,TGTGCCAGTGGGAAACGGGGGGCGGGTTATCAGCCCCAGCATTTT
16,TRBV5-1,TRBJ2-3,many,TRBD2,CASSLRLAGISDTQYF,TGCGCCAGCAGCTTGAGATTAGCGGGAATATCAGATACGCAGTATTTT
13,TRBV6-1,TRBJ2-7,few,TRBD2,CASSTSREDEQYF,TGTGCCAGCAGTACTTCCCGGGAGGACGAGCAGTACTTC
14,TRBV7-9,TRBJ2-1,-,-,CASSFRGTYNEQFF,TGTGCCAGCAGCTTTCGAGGGACCTATAATGAGCAGTTCTTC
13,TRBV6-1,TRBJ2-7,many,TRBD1,CASRDRGSGEQYF,TGTGCCAGTCGGGACAGGGGTTCTGGCGAGCAGTACTTC
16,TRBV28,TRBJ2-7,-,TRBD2,CASSPGLAGGPDEQYF,TGTGCCAGCAGCCCGGGACTAGCGGGAGGGCCCGACGAGCAGTACTTC
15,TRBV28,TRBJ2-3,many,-,CASSFYTGGTDTQYF,TGTGCCAGCAGTTTTTATACGGGAGGCACAGATACGCAGTATTTT
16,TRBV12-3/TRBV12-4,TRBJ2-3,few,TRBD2,CASSFFLAGLPDTQYF,TGTGCCAGCAGTTTCTTCCTAGCGGGTCTCCCAGATACGCAGTATTTT
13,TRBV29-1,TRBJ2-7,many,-,CSVLGGQTYEQYF,TGCAGCGTTCTGGGGGGACAGACCTACGAGCAGTACTTC
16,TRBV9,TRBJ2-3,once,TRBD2,CASSVGLAGDLDTQYF,TGTGCCAGCAGCGTAGGACTAGCGGGAGATTTAGATACGCAGTATTTT
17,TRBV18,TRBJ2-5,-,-,CTSSPLEGAGVGETQYF,TGTACCAGCTCACCACTGGAGGGGGCTGGGGTCGGAGAGACCCAGTACTTC
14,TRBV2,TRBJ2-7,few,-,CTSRTPGTLYEQYF,TGTACCAGCAGAACACCCGGGACTCTTTACGAGCAGTACTTC
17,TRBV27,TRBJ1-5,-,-,CASSLSWRSVVNQPQHF,TGTGCCAGCAGTTTATCGTGGCGCTCAGTAGTAAATCAGCCCCAGCATTTT
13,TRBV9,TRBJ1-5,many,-,CASSVATNQPQHF,TGTGCCAGCAGCGTAGCTACCAATCAGCCCCAGCATTTT
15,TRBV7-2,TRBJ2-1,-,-,CASSSNNRVGAEQFF,TGTGCCAGCAGCTCAAACAATCGAGTGGGGGCTGAGCAGTTCTTC
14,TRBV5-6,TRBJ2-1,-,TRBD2,CASSIAGGPREQFF,TGTGCCAGCAGCATAGCGGGAGGCCCCCGTGAGCAGTTCTTC
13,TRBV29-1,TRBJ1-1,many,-,CSVGKGLNTEAFF,TGCAGCGTTGGAAAGGGGCTGAACACTGAAGCTTTCTTT
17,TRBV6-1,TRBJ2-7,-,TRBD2,CASSPLDLAGGPREQYF,TGTGCCAGCAGTCCACTTGATCTAGCGGGAGGGCCTCGAGAGCAGTACTTC
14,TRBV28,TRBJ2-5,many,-,CASSLGPAQETQYF,TGTGCCAGCAGTTTAGGCCCCGCCCAAGAGACCCAGTACTTC
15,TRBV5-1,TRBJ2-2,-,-,CASSPSVGDTGELFF,TGCGCCAGCAGCCCTAGCGTTGGGGACACCGGGGAGCTGTTTTTT
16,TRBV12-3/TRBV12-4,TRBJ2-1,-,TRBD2,CASSRSGKSSYNEQFF,TGTGCCAGCAGTAGAAGCGGGAAGAGCTCCTACAATGAGCAGTTCTTC
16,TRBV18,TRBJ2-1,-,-,CASSYTRGPGLNEQFF,TGTGCCAGCTCATACACCCGGGGGCCGGGGTTGAATGAGCAGTTCTTC
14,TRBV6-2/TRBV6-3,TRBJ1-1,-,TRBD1,CASSRLRNRGEAFF,TGTGCCAGCAGTAGGCTCCGAAACAGGGGGGAAGCTTTCTTT
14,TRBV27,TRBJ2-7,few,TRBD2,CAARPGLGLNEQYF,TGTGCTGCTAGACCGGGACTAGGTCTAAACGAGCAGTACTTC
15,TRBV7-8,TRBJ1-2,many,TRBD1,CASSLLGQDQYGYTF,TGTGCCAGCAGCTTACTGGGACAGGATCAGTATGGCTACACCTTC
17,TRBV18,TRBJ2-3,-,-,CASSPPRGTTSTDTQYF,TGTGCCAGCTCACCGCCGAGGGGCACCACTAGCACAGATACGCAGTATTTT
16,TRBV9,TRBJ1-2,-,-,CASSPRVSGAGYGYTF,TGTGCCAGCAGCCCGCGAGTTTCCGGGGCTGGCTATGGCTACACCTTC
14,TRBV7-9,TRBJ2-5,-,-,CASSLSGRPETQYF,TGTGCCAGCAGCTTAAGTGGTCGGCCAGAGACCCAGTACTTC
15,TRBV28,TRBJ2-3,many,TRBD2,CASSLRAGGTDTQYF,TGTGCCAGCAGTTTAAGGGCGGGAGGGACAGATACGCAGTATTTT
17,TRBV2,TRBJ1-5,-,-,CASSLDLAGARNQPQHF,TGTGCCAGCAGTCTGGATTTAGCGGGAGCGCGCAATCAGCCCCAGCATTTT